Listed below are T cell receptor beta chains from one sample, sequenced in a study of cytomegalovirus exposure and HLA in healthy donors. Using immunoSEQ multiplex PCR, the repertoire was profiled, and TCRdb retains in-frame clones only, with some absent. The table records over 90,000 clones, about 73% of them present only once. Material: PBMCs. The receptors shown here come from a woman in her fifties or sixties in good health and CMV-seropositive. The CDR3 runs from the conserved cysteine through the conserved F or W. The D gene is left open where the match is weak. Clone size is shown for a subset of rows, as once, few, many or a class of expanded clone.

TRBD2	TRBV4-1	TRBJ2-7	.	TGCGCCAGCAGCCAAGGAACTTCACACCGACTAGCGGGATCCTACGAGCAGTACTTC	CASSQGTSHRLAGSYEQYF
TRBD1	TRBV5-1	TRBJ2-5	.	TGCGCCAGCAGCGATCCAACAGGGGGCCAAGAGACCCAGTACTTC	CASSDPTGGQETQYF
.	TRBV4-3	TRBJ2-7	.	TGCGCCAGCAGCCAAGATCGGGGGAGCCCGTACGAGCAGTACTTC	CASSQDRGSPYEQYF
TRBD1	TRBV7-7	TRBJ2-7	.	TGTGCTAGCAGCTCGGGACAGGGTTCCTACGAGCAGTACTTC	CASSSGQGSYEQYF
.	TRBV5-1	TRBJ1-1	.	TGCGCCAGCAGCAAAGACCCAGGGATAGGGACTGAAGCTTTCTTT	CASSKDPGIGTEAFF
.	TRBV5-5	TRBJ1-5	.	TGTGCCAGCAGCGTTAGGACAGATAGCAATCAGCCCCAGCATTTT	CASSVRTDSNQPQHF
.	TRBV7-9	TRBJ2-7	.	TGTTCCAGCAGCTTTCTTGCGGTAAACGAGCAGTACTTC	CSSSFLAVNEQYF
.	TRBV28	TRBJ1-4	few	TGTGCCAGCAGTCCCCTATCTGCAACTAATGAAAAACTGTTTTTT	CASSPLSATNEKLFF
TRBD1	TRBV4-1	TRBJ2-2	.	TGCGCCAGCAGGCTAAACAGGGGCGGGCGGGAGCTGTTTTTT	CASRLNRGGRELFF
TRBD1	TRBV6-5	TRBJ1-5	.	TGTGCCAGCAGCCCCGGACAGGGAGTAGGTCAGCCCCAGCATTTT	CASSPGQGVGQPQHF
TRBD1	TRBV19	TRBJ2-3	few	TGTGCCAGTAGTCCTCTAGACAGGGGCGCAGATACGCAGTATTTT	CASSPLDRGADTQYF
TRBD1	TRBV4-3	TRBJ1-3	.	TGCGCCAGCAGCCGAAGACAGGGTTCTGGAAACACCATATATTTT	CASSRRQGSGNTIYF
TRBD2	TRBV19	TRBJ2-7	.	TGTGCCAGTAGTATACTAGCGGGAGTCTACGAGCAGTACTTC	CASSILAGVYEQYF
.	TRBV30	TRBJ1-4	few	TGTGCCTGGAACGAGGGGGTACTTGGGGAAAAACTGTTTTTT	CAWNEGVLGEKLFF
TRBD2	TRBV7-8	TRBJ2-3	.	TGTGCCAGCAGCTTAGGAGGGCGGGAGATAGATACGCAGTATTTT	CASSLGGREIDTQYF
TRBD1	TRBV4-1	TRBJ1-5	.	TGCGCCAGCAGCCGTGACAGGGTCGGGCAATATAGCAATCAGCCCCAGCATTTT	CASSRDRVGQYSNQPQHF
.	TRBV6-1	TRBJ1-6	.	TGTGCCACCGGGGGGGTGTCCTGGGATAATTCACCCCTCCACTTT	CATGGVSWDNSPLHF
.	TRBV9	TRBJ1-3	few	TGTGCCAGCAGCGTAGGGGCCCCAGCCGAGAGCACCATATATTTT	CASSVGAPAESTIYF
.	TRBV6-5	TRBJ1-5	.	TGTGCCAGCAGGTACGAAGAGGGGGAGCCCCAGCATTTT	CASRYEEGEPQHF
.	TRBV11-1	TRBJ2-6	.	TGTGCCAGCAGCTTAGCGTGGGCTGTCTCTGGGGCCAACGTCCTGACTTTC	CASSLAWAVSGANVLTF
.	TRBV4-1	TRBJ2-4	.	TGCGCCAGCAGCCAAGATTACCCCAACTTTCAGTACTTC	CASSQDYPNFQYF
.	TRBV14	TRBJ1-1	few	TGTGCCAGCAGCCCGTGGACTAGGGACAACACTGAAGCTTTCTTT	CASSPWTRDNTEAFF
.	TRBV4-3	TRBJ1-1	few	TGCGCCAGCAGCCGGTCGGGGTTACCTGAAGCTTTCTTT	CASSRSGLPEAFF
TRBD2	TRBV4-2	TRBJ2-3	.	TGTGCCAGCAGCCAAGAACTAGCGGGAGTAGGGACAGATACGCAGTATTTT	CASSQELAGVGTDTQYF